The 21 T cell receptor beta chains listed next were all sequenced from one sample in a study of OX40 agonist ivuxolimab in advanced cancers. Clones were sequenced by immunoSEQ multiplex PCR, and TCRdb holds only the in-frame ones, with some missing. The data contain 35,000 to 45,000 clones, roughly 90% of them singletons. The input for sequencing was CD4+ or CD8+ T cells sorted from blood, taken in a trial of the OX40 agonist ivuxolimab. These receptors all stem from an adult with an advanced solid tumor such as melanoma, head and neck, liver or kidney cancer.

This chain connects TRBV5-1 to TRBJ1-2; 8 bases align to TRBD1. Germline-derived CDR1 and CDR2 are SGHRS and YFSETQ. V shed 3 bases, J shed 5 bases, and the junction held 0 bases outside the gene matches. This CDR3 contains 12 residues. CDR3 in amino acids: CASSWTGYGYTF. The DNA for the CDR3 is TGCGCCAGCAGCTGGACAGGGTATGGCTACACCTTC.

The chain recombines TRBV6-1 with TRBJ1-5; D is ambiguous. This CDR3 comprises 14 residues. Trimming removed 7 bases from V and 6 bases from J, with 16 bases in between. Germline V gives CDR1 MNHNS, CDR2 SASEGT. CDR3 coding DNA: TGTGCCAGCAACGTCGAGGCGGGAGCTCAGCCCCAGCATTTT. It is translated as CASNVEAGAQPQHF.

The J gene is TRBJ2-1, the V gene TRBV9; the D gene is possibly TRBD1 (5 bases). CDR1 SGDLS and CDR2 YYNGEE come from the germline V gene. Trimming took off 0 bases at V and 6 bases at J, with 10 bases between the two ends. The CDR3 has 14 amino acids. The CDR3: CASSVGGTGNEQFF. The CDR3 coding sequence is TGTGCCAGCAGCGTAGGGGGCACGGGCAATGAGCAGTTCTTC.

In this sample, this clone turned up once. The gene calls are TRBV11-2 and TRBJ2-5; 9 bases map to TRBD1. The CDR3 extends over 14 amino acids. Germline V gene sequence: CDR1 SGHAT, CDR2 FQNNGV. With 4 bases clipped from V and 5 bases from J, the junction kept 5 bases outside the gene matches. The CDR3 DNA follows: TGTGCCAGCAGCTGGACAGGGGCGAGGGAGACCCAGTACTTC. This sequence encodes CASSWTGARETQYF. Supplemented by reference TRBV11-2 and TRBJ2-5, the full variable domain reads EAGVAQSPRYKIIEKRQSVAFWCNPISGHATLYWYQQILGQGPKLLIQFQNNGVVDDSQLPKDRFSAERLKGVDSTLKIQPAKLEDSAVYLCASSWTGARETQYFGPGTRLLVL.

CDR3 in amino acids: CSAREMPEAFF. In DNA, the CDR3 is TGCAGTGCTAGAGAGATGCCTGAAGCTTTCTTT. J is TRBJ1-1 and V is TRBV20-1, with no clear D. The V end lost 0 bases, the J end lost 6 bases, and 5 bases lay between the germline ends. Germline assignment: CDR1 DFQATT and CDR2 SNEGSKA (reference sequence). CDR3 length: 11 amino acids.

The chain links TRBV7-6 to TRBJ2-1; D uncertain. V was trimmed by 2 bases and J by 4 bases, leaving 12 bases between them. This CDR3 has 15 residues. Germline loops: CDR1 SGHVS, CDR2 FNYEAQ. CDR3 sequence reads: CASSLYFWDYNEQFF. CDR3 coding DNA: TGTGCCAGCAGCTTATATTTTTGGGATTACAATGAGCAGTTCTTC.

This chain links TRBV27 with TRBJ2-1; 9 nucleotides agree with TRBD2. The CDR3 is 15 amino acids. Germline V gene sequence: CDR1 MNHEY, CDR2 SMNVEV (reference sequence). J gave up 8 bases and V 4 bases, and 9 bases lay outside the gene matches. The CDR3 region is CASSSRGGAIHEQFF. CDR3 nucleotides: TGTGCCAGCAGTTCTCGCGGGGGGGCCATACATGAGCAGTTCTTC.

This clone occurred once. This chain joins TRBV27 and TRBJ2-2; TRBD2 matches at 15 bases. Losses at the gene ends were 5 bases for V and 4 bases for J; bases not matched to a gene: 11. There are 19 residues in the CDR3. Looked up from germline, CDR1 is MNHEY and CDR2 is SMNVEV (reference sequence). The DNA for the CDR3 is TGTGCCAGCAGTCCCCGGACTAGCGGGAGGGCCTTTCGCACCGGGGAGCTGTTTTTT. It is translated as CASSPRTSGRAFRTGELFF.

The chain couples TRBV7-8 to TRBJ2-3; 12 bases line up with TRBD1. With V trimmed by 5 bases and J by 8 bases, 11 bases remained unmatched. From germline, CDR1 is SGHVS and CDR2 FQNEAQ. This CDR3 is built from 16 residues. CDR3 coding DNA: TGTGCCAGCAGCAGGAGGGACAGGGGGCTCTTCGGTACGCAGTATTTT. This encodes CASSRRDRGLFGTQYF. Full variable domain (rest looked up from reference TRBV7-8 and TRBJ2-3): GAGVSQSPRYKVAKRGQDVALRCDPISGHVSLFWYQQALGQGPEFLTYFQNEAQLDKSGLPSDRFFAERPEGSVSTLKIQRTQQEDSAVYLCASSRRDRGLFGTQYFGPGTRLTVL.

This clone was seen a few times. This chain links TRBV2 with TRBJ2-7; possible D gene TRBD2, 7 bases. This CDR3 is built from 15 residues. The germline V gene has CDR1 SNHLY and CDR2 FYNNEI. V dropped 2 bases and J dropped 3 bases, with 14 bases sitting between them. In nucleotides, the CDR3 is TGTGCCAGCAGTGAAAGGGGGGGAGGGTTCTACGAGCAGTACTTC. Translation gives CASSERGGGFYEQYF.

The chain recombines TRBV27 with TRBJ2-3; TRBD2 aligns across 13 bases. The V gene's germline CDR1 is MNHEY and CDR2 SMNVEV (reference sequence). The length of the CDR3 is 17 residues. J lost 4 bases, V lost 5 bases, and 9 bases had no gene match. The CDR3 coding sequence is TGTGCCAGCAGTCTCCCGACTAGCGGGGGGCCCCCAGATACGCAGTATTTT. Its protein is CASSLPTSGGPPDTQYF.

This clone was recorded once. The chain recombines TRBV9 with TRBJ2-3, with a possible D match to TRBD1 (5 bases). Per the germline V gene, CDR1 is SGDLS and CDR2 is YYNGEE. The V gene lost 4 bases and the J gene lost 0 bases, with 24 bases spanning the gap. The CDR3 contains 19 residues. Written as DNA, the CDR3 is TGTGCCAGCAGCCCCACCCGAAACCAGGGTCCCCCGAGCACAGATACGCAGTATTTT. As protein: CASSPTRNQGPPSTDTQYF.

J is TRBJ2-2 and V is TRBV19, with TRBD2 matching 13 bases. The CDR3 is 17 amino acids. The V gene's germline CDR1 is LNHDA and CDR2 SQIVND (reference sequence). V dropped 0 bases and J dropped 7; count of bases not matched to a gene: 5. Here the CDR3 DNA reads TGTGCCAGTAGTATAGACGGACTAGCGGGGGAGGGCGGGGAGCTGTTTTTT. This encodes CASSIDGLAGEGGELFF.

This clone was detected only a few times. The gene calls are TRBV5-1 and TRBJ1-5; D possibly corresponds to TRBD1 (5 bases). Trimming stripped 4 bases from V and 1 base from J, with 15 bases between. The CDR3 is 16 amino acids. Germline CDR1 and CDR2: SGHRS and YFSETQ. CDR3 sequence: CASSEGLVGSNQPQHF. CDR3 sequence (DNA): TGCGCCAGCAGCGAGGGACTCGTCGGGAGCAATCAGCCCCAGCATTTT.

The rearrangement links TRBV30 to TRBJ2-2, with D possibly matching TRBD1 (5 bases). CDR3 size: 13 residues. V was cut by 6 bases and J by 0 bases, with 8 bases left in between. Germline CDR1 reads GTSNPN; CDR2 reads SVGIG (reference sequence). CDR3 in amino acids: CACMTANTGELFF. The CDR3 region has the DNA TGTGCCTGCATGACAGCGAACACCGGGGAGCTGTTTTTT.

This clone appeared once. The chain couples TRBV13 to TRBJ2-6, with TRBD1 matching over 8 bases. Germline CDR1 and CDR2: PRHDT and FYEKMQ (reference sequence). The J segment lost 1 base and the V segment lost 5 bases, leaving 4 bases of the junction unmatched. There are 16 residues in the CDR3. The CDR3 coding sequence is TGTGCCAGCAGCCTCACAGGGGGATCTGGGGCCAACGTCCTGACTTTC. Protein sequence: CASSLTGGSGANVLTF.

The chain links TRBV27 to TRBJ1-2; tentatively, D is TRBD1 (6 bases). Germline-derived CDR1 and CDR2 are MNHEY and SMNVEV (reference sequence). The CDR3 extends over 15 amino acids. V lost 5 bases to trimming and J lost 4 bases, with 17 bases between them. The CDR3 DNA reads TGTGCCAGCAGTCCGGGGGGGCGCTCAGGCTATGGCTACACCTTC. Its translation is CASSPGGRSGYGYTF.

A word on this clone: The germline gene is not matched at one end of the junction; a read error may be the cause. The genes are TRBV6-1 and TRBJ1-6; 9 positions match TRBD1. The CDR3 totals 17 residues. Germline V CDR1 and CDR2: MNHNS, SASEGT. This CDR3 reads CAISDVPTGGVNSPLHF. The CDR3 nucleotides read TGTGCCATCAGTGATGTCCCGACAGGGGGAGTTAATTCACCCCTCCACTTT.

This rearrangement joins TRBV13 to TRBJ2-7; unclear D gene. Germline CDR1 PRHDT, CDR2 FYEKMQ (reference sequence). CDR3 length equals 13 residues. V lost 1 base and J 5 bases, leaving 9 bases between the germline ends. The CDR3 protein is CASSLESSHEQYF. In DNA, the CDR3 is TGTGCCAGCAGCTTAGAATCCAGCCACGAGCAGTACTTC. The full variable domain, with the rest looked up from reference TRBV13 and TRBJ2-7, is AAGVIQSPRHLIKEKRETATLKCYPIPRHDTVYWYQQGPGQDPQFLISFYEKMQSDKGSIPDRFSAQQFSDYHSELNMSSLELGDSALYFCASSLESSHEQYFGPGTRLTVT.

The chain is built from TRBV4-1 and TRBJ1-6; perhaps TRBD1 as D (6 bases). Germline CDR1 is MGHRA and CDR2 is YSYEKL. This CDR3 region has 16 residues. The V and J ends lost 0 bases and 9 bases respectively, with 15 bases between them. CDR3 bases: TGCGCCAGCAGCCAAGATGGTGGGGGGGCGCGTTCACCCCTCCACTTT. Residues: CASSQDGGGARSPLHF.

The V gene is TRBV7-4, the J gene TRBJ1-4, with a tentative D call TRBD1 (6 bases). The CDR3 has 18 residues. The germline V gene has CDR1 SGHVT and CDR2 SQSDAQ. Trimming removed 1 base at V and 8 bases at J, with 23 bases between. CDR3 loop: CASSLVRQDLESAEKLFF. CDR3 DNA: TGTGCCAGCAGCTTAGTCAGACAGGACCTTGAATCTGCGGAAAAACTGTTTTTT.